Listed below are T cell receptor beta chains from one sample, sequenced in a study of T cell responses to AZD1222 COVID-19 vaccine. Sequencing was performed with immunoSEQ multiplex PCR; in TCRdb, only in-frame clones are kept and a portion is missing. The sample shows roughly 80,000 clones, 87% of them seen only once. Material: peripheral blood, obtained 28 days after the second AZD1222 dose. These receptors were collected from an adult who received the AZD1222 COVID-19 vaccine. CDR3s include the opening cysteine and the closing phenylalanine or tryptophan. D genes are given only for firm matches. Rows may omit the clone size; those that give it use once, few, many or a size class.

j_gene: TRBJ1-6
d_gene: TRBD1
v_gene: TRBV6-5
abundance: .
CDR3nt: TGTGCCAGCGGGACAGACTATAATTCACCCCTCCACTTT
CDR3aa: CASGTDYNSPLHF

j_gene: TRBJ1-5
d_gene: .
v_gene: TRBV6-4
abundance: .
CDR3nt: TGTGCCAGCAGTGTAGGGCCGGGCAATCAGCCCCAGCATTTT
CDR3aa: CASSVGPGNQPQHF

j_gene: TRBJ1-6
d_gene: .
v_gene: TRBV24-1
abundance: .
CDR3nt: TGTGCCAGAGGCAGAACCAGGACAGCCATCGTCCTATATAATTCACCCCTCCACTTT
CDR3aa: CARGRTRTAIVLYNSPLHF

j_gene: TRBJ2-1
d_gene: .
v_gene: TRBV12-3/TRBV12-4
abundance: .
CDR3nt: TGTGCCAGCAGTTTAGTTTACAATGAGCAGTTCTTC
CDR3aa: CASSLVYNEQFF

j_gene: TRBJ1-1
d_gene: TRBD1
v_gene: TRBV4-3
abundance: .
CDR3nt: TGCGCCAGCAGCCAAGATCGGCAGGGGGCGGAAAACACTGAAGCTTTCTTT
CDR3aa: CASSQDRQGAENTEAFF

j_gene: TRBJ1-4
d_gene: TRBD1
v_gene: TRBV7-2
abundance: .
CDR3nt: TGTGCCAGCAGCTTTCCGGGACAGGGGTTTAATGAAAAACTGTTTTTT
CDR3aa: CASSFPGQGFNEKLFF

j_gene: TRBJ1-1
d_gene: .
v_gene: TRBV7-2
abundance: .
CDR3nt: TGTGCCAGCAGCTTATATGGGACTAACACTGAAGCTTTCTTT
CDR3aa: CASSLYGTNTEAFF

j_gene: TRBJ2-7
d_gene: TRBD1
v_gene: TRBV7-9
abundance: .
CDR3nt: TGTGCCAGCCGACGGGGGACAGGCAAATACGAGCAGTACTTC
CDR3aa: CASRRGTGKYEQYF

j_gene: TRBJ1-5
d_gene: .
v_gene: TRBV6-5
abundance: .
CDR3nt: TGTGCCAGCAGTTACTCGAATGGTCAGCCCCAGCATTTT
CDR3aa: CASSYSNGQPQHF

j_gene: TRBJ1-1
d_gene: .
v_gene: TRBV6-5
abundance: .
CDR3nt: TGTGCCAGCAGTTCGGGACGGCTGAACACTGAAGCTTTCTTT
CDR3aa: CASSSGRLNTEAFF

j_gene: TRBJ2-2
d_gene: .
v_gene: TRBV2
abundance: .
CDR3nt: TGTGCCAGCAGTGTTGGTTACGGCGGGGAGCTGTTTTTT
CDR3aa: CASSVGYGGELFF

j_gene: TRBJ1-1
d_gene: .
v_gene: TRBV27
abundance: .
CDR3nt: TGTGCCAGCAGTAGAAAAATGTCGGTAGAAGAAGCTTTCTTT
CDR3aa: CASSRKMSVEEAFF

j_gene: TRBJ2-1
d_gene: .
v_gene: TRBV12-5
abundance: .
CDR3nt: TGTGCTAGTGCCCCCCTTCACGGGAGCTCCTACAATGAGCAGTTCTTC
CDR3aa: CASAPLHGSSYNEQFF

j_gene: TRBJ2-3
d_gene: TRBD2
v_gene: TRBV7-3
abundance: .
CDR3nt: TGTGCCAGCAGCGATAGCGGGACGCAGTATTTT
CDR3aa: CASSDSGTQYF

j_gene: TRBJ1-4
d_gene: .
v_gene: TRBV6-5
abundance: once
CDR3nt: TGTGCCAGCAGGCCCCCGGGCGTGAGGGGCGAAAAACTGTTTTTT
CDR3aa: CASRPPGVRGEKLFF

j_gene: TRBJ1-2
d_gene: TRBD1
v_gene: TRBV7-2
abundance: .
CDR3nt: TGTGCCAGCAGCTTAGCTCCCGCAGGGGGCGCGATCGGAGGCTACACCTTC
CDR3aa: CASSLAPAGGAIGGYTF

j_gene: TRBJ1-5
d_gene: TRBD1
v_gene: TRBV14
abundance: .
CDR3nt: TGTGCCAGCAGTCTTAACAGGGGCCAGCCCCAGCATTTT
CDR3aa: CASSLNRGQPQHF

j_gene: TRBJ1-1
d_gene: .
v_gene: TRBV15
abundance: .
CDR3nt: TGTGCCACCACGGGGTTGGGCAGTTACACTGAAGCTTTCTTT
CDR3aa: CATTGLGSYTEAFF

j_gene: TRBJ1-2
d_gene: TRBD1
v_gene: TRBV19
abundance: .
CDR3nt: TGTGCCAGTAGTATAACCAGGGGGCATGACTATGGCTACACCTTC
CDR3aa: CASSITRGHDYGYTF

j_gene: TRBJ1-1
d_gene: .
v_gene: TRBV18
abundance: .
CDR3nt: TGTGCCAGCTCACCACGGGGACAGAACACTGAAGCTTTCTTT
CDR3aa: CASSPRGQNTEAFF

j_gene: TRBJ1-1
d_gene: .
v_gene: TRBV7-3
abundance: .
CDR3nt: TGTGCCAGCAGCTCGATGCAGGGCACTGAAGCTTTCTTT
CDR3aa: CASSSMQGTEAFF

j_gene: TRBJ2-2
d_gene: .
v_gene: TRBV9
abundance: .
CDR3nt: TGTGCCAGCAGCGTAGTTGGGGTAGCCGGGGAGCTGTTTTTT
CDR3aa: CASSVVGVAGELFF

j_gene: TRBJ2-1
d_gene: .
v_gene: TRBV4-1
abundance: .
CDR3nt: TGCGCCAGCAGCCAAGATGAGGGGACCTACAATGAGCAGTTCTTC
CDR3aa: CASSQDEGTYNEQFF

j_gene: TRBJ2-1
d_gene: .
v_gene: TRBV5-8
abundance: .
CDR3nt: TGTGCCAGCAGCTTGGAAGGAAAGGAATACAATGAGCAGTTCTTC
CDR3aa: CASSLEGKEYNEQFF

j_gene: TRBJ2-2
d_gene: TRBD1
v_gene: TRBV30
abundance: once
CDR3nt: TGTGCCTGGAGTGCGACAGGGTGGACCGGGGAGCTGTTTTTT
CDR3aa: CAWSATGWTGELFF

j_gene: TRBJ2-2
d_gene: .
v_gene: TRBV24-1
abundance: .
CDR3nt: TGTGCCACCAGTGATCGGGGGCCCAACACCGGGGAGCTGTTTTTT
CDR3aa: CATSDRGPNTGELFF

j_gene: TRBJ2-3
d_gene: TRBD1
v_gene: TRBV19
abundance: .
CDR3nt: TGTGCCAGTAGGCCTGAGGGGACAGGGGTCACAGATACGCAGTATTTT
CDR3aa: CASRPEGTGVTDTQYF

j_gene: TRBJ1-1
d_gene: .
v_gene: TRBV19
abundance: .
CDR3nt: TGTGCCAGTAGTGGGCAGGCGGGGGGCACTGAAGCTTTCTTT
CDR3aa: CASSGQAGGTEAFF

j_gene: TRBJ1-4
d_gene: .
v_gene: TRBV3-1/TRBV3-2
abundance: .
CDR3nt: TGTGCCAGCAGCCAAGATTGGCAGGGGCGCGGGACTAATGAAAAACTGTTTTTT
CDR3aa: CASSQDWQGRGTNEKLFF

j_gene: TRBJ1-2
d_gene: .
v_gene: TRBV18
abundance: .
CDR3nt: TGTGCCAGCTCACCCCCGGCAGGGGACTATGGCTACACCTTC
CDR3aa: CASSPPAGDYGYTF

j_gene: TRBJ1-6
d_gene: .
v_gene: TRBV9
abundance: .
CDR3nt: TGTGCCAGCAGCGACCGGGACAACCAAAATTCACCCCTCCACTTT
CDR3aa: CASSDRDNQNSPLHF

j_gene: TRBJ2-3
d_gene: TRBD1
v_gene: TRBV10-3
abundance: .
CDR3nt: TGTGCCATCAGTTCGGTCAGGGGGGATACGCAGTATTTT
CDR3aa: CAISSVRGDTQYF

j_gene: TRBJ2-7
d_gene: .
v_gene: TRBV13
abundance: .
CDR3nt: TGTGCCAGCAGCCCCCGGGGGACCCAAACCTACGAGCAGTACTTC
CDR3aa: CASSPRGTQTYEQYF

j_gene: TRBJ1-5
d_gene: .
v_gene: TRBV19
abundance: .
CDR3nt: TGTGCCAGTAGTATAGATTGGGGGGGACGGCAGCCCCAGCATTTT
CDR3aa: CASSIDWGGRQPQHF

j_gene: TRBJ2-1
d_gene: .
v_gene: TRBV7-8
abundance: .
CDR3nt: TGTGCCAGCAGCCCACGGTTAGTTGATGAGCAGTTCTTC
CDR3aa: CASSPRLVDEQFF